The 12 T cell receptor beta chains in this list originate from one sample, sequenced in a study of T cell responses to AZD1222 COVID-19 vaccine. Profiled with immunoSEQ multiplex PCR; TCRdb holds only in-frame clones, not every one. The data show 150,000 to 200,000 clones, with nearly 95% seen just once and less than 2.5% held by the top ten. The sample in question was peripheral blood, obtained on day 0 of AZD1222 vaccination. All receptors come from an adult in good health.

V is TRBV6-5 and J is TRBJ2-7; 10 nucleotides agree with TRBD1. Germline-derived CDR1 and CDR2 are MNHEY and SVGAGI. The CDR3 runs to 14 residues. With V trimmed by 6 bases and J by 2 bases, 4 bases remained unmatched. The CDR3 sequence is CASSGGTGAYEQYF. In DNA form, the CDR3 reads TGTGCCAGCAGCGGCGGGACAGGGGCCTACGAGCAGTACTTC.

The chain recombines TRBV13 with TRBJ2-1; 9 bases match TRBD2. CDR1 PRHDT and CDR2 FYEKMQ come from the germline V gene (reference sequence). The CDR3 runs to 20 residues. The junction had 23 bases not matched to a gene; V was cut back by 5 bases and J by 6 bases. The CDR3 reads CASSPGLGAGTSRGGNEQFF. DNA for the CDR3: TGTGCCAGCAGCCCCGGTTTAGGAGCGGGGACTAGCAGGGGGGGCAATGAGCAGTTCTTC.

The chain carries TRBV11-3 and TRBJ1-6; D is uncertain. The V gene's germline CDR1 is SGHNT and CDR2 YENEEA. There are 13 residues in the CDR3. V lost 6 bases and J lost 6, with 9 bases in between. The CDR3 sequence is CASSRQVNSPLHF. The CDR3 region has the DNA TGTGCCAGCAGTCGGCAGGTTAATTCACCCCTCCACTTT.

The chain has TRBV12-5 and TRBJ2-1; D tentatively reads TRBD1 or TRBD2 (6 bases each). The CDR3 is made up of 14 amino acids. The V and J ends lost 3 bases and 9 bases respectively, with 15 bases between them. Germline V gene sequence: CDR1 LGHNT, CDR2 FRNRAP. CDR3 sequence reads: CASGFAPGAVEQFF. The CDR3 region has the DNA TGTGCTAGTGGTTTTGCCCCGGGGGCCGTTGAGCAGTTCTTC.

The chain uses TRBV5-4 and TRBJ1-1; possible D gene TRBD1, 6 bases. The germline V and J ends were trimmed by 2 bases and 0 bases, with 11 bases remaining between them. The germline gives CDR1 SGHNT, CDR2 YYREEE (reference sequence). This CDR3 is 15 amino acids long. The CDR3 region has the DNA TGTGCCAGCAGCTTACCTCAGGGGATGAACACTGAAGCTTTCTTT. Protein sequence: CASSLPQGMNTEAFF.

The CDR3 loop is CASIVERTQQETQYF. CDR3 nucleotide sequence: TGTGCCAGCATAGTCGAGCGGACCCAGCAAGAGACCCAGTACTTC. The rearrangement joins TRBV6-5 to TRBJ2-5; maybe TRBD2 (5 bases). Germline lookup yields CDR1 MNHEY and CDR2 SVGAGI. This CDR3 contains 15 residues. With 7 bases removed from V and 2 bases from J, the gap between germline ends came to 17 bases.

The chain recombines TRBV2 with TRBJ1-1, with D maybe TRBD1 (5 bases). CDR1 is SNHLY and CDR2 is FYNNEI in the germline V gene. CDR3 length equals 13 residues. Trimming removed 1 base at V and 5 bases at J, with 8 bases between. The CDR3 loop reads CASSEGAGTEAFF. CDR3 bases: TGTGCCAGCAGTGAAGGGGCAGGGACTGAAGCTTTCTTT.

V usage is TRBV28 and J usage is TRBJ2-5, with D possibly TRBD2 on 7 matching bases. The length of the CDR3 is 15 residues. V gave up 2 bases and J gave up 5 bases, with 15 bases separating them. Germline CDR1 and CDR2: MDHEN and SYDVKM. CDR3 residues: CASSLGGGAGETQYF. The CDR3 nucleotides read TGTGCCAGCAGTTTAGGAGGGGGGGCCGGTGAGACCCAGTACTTC. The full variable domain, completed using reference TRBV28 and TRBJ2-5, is DVKVTQSSRYLVKRTGEKVFLECVQDMDHENMFWYRQDPGLGLRLIYFSYDVKMKEKGDIPEGYSVSREKKERFSLILESASTNQTSMYLCASSLGGGAGETQYFGPGTRLLVL.

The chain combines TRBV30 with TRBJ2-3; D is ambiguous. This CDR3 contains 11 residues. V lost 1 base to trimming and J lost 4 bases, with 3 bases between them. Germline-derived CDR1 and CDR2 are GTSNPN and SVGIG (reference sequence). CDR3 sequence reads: CAWSDADTQYF. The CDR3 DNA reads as TGTGCCTGGAGTGATGCAGATACGCAGTATTTT.

CDR3 DNA sequence: TGTGCCAGCAGCTTAGTCAGCGCCCTCCACTTT. This translates into CASSLVSALHF. The chain uses TRBV7-9 and TRBJ1-6, with no clear D. The CDR3 is 11 amino acids. Germline V gene sequence: CDR1 SEHNR, CDR2 FQNEAQ (reference sequence). V lost 1 base and J lost 14, with 6 bases in between. The whole variable domain, remainder taken from reference TRBV7-9 and TRBJ1-6, is DTGVSQNPRHKITKRGQNVTFRCDPISEHNRLYWYRQTLGQGPEFLTYFQNEAQLEKSRLLSDRFSAERPKGSFSTLEIQRTEQGDSAMYLCASSLVSALHFGNGTRLTVT.

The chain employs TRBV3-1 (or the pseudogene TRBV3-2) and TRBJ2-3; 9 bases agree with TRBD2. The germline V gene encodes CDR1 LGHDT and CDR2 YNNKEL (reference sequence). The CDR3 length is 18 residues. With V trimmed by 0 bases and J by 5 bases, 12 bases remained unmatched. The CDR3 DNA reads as TGTGCCAGCAGCCAAGAGGGTCGCGGGGGGGCCGAGGGAGATACGCAGTATTTT. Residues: CASSQEGRGGAEGDTQYF.

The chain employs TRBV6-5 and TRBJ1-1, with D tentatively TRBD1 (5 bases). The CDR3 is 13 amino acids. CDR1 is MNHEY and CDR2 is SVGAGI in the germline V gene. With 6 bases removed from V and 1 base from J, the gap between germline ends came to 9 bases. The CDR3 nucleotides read TGTGCCAGCAGCGGGGACCCGAACACTGAAGCTTTCTTT. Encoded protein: CASSGDPNTEAFF.